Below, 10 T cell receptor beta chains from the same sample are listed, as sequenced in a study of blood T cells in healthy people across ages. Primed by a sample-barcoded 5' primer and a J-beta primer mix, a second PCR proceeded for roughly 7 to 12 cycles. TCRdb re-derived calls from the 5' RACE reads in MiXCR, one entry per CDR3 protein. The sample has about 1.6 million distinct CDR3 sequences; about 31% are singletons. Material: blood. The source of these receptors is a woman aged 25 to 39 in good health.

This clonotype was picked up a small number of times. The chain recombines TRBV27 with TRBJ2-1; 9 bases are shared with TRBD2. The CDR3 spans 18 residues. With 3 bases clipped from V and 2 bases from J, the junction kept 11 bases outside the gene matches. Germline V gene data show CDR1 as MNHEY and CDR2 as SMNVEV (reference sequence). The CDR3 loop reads CASSFRIIRGRAYNEQFF. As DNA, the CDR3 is TGTGCCAGCAGTTTTCGTATTATACGCGGGAGGGCCTACAATGAGCAGTTCTTC.

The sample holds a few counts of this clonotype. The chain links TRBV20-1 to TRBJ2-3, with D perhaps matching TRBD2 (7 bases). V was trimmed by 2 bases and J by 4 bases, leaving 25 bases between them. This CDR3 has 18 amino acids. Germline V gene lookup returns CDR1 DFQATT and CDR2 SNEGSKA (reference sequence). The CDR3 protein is CSARHGTIHRLASDTQYF. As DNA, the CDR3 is TGCAGTGCTAGACACGGGACAATCCACCGACTAGCTTCAGATACGCAGTATTTT.

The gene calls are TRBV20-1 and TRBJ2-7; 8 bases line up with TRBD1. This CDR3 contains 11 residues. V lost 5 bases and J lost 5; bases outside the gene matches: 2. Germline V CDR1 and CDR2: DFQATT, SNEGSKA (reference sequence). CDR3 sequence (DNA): TGCAGTGCTGGACAGGGCAACGAGCAGTACTTC. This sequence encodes CSAGQGNEQYF.

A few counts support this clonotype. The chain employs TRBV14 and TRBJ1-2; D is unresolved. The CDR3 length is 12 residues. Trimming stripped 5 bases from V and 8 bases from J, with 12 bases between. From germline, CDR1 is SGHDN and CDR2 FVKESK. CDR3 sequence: CASSYSGVGYTF. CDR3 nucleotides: TGTGCCAGCAGCTACTCCGGGGTCGGCTACACCTTC.

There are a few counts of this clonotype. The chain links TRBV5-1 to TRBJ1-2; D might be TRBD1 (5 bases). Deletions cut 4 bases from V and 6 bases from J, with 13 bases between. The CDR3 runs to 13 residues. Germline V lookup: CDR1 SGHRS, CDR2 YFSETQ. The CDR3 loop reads CASSPGWGNGYTF. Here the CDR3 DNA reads TGCGCCAGCAGCCCAGGGTGGGGCAATGGCTACACCTTC.

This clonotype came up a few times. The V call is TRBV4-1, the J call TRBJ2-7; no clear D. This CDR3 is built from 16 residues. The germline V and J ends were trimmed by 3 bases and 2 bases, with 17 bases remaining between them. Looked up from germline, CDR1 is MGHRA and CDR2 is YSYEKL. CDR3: CASSQQRPGGTYEQYF. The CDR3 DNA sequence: TGCGCCAGCAGCCAGCAGAGGCCGGGTGGGACCTACGAGCAGTACTTC.

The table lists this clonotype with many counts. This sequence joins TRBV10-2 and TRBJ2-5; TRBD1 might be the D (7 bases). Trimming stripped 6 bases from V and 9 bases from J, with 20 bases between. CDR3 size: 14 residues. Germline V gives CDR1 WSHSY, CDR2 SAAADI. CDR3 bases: TGCGCCAGCAGGGTCGGGCGGGACAGTTTTTCCCAGTACTTC. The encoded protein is CASRVGRDSFSQYF.

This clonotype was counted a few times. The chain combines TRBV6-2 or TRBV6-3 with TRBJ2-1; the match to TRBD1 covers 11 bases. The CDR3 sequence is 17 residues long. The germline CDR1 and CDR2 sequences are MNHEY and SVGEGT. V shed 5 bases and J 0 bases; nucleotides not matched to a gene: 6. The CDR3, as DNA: TGTGCCAGCAGTACACGGACAGGGGGCTTCTCCTACAATGAGCAGTTCTTC. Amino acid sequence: CASSTRTGGFSYNEQFF.

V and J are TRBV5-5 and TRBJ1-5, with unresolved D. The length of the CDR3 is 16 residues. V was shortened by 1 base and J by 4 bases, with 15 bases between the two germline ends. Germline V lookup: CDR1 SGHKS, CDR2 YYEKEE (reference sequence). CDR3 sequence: CASSLSAVNFNQPQHF. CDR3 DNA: TGTGCCAGCAGCTTGTCAGCCGTCAACTTTAATCAGCCCCAGCATTTT.

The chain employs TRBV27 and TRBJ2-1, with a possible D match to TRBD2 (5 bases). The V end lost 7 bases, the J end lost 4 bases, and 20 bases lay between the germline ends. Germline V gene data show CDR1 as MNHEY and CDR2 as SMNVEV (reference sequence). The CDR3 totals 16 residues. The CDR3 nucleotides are TGTGCCAGCAACCCCCGAGGGCCTAAGCTATACAATGAGCAGTTCTTC. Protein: CASNPRGPKLYNEQFF.